This T cell receptor (beta chain) comes out of a study of shared clonotypes between healthy human individuals. Study summary: Two women and three men aged 18 to 49 made up the donors. Study results and limitations: On the whole, naive subsets had larger estimated richness than memory subsets had.

Trimming cost V 2 bases and J 5 bases; bases outside gene matches: 6. This CDR3 has 14 residues. Germline V gene lookup returns CDR1 KGHSH and CDR2 LQKENI. On this clone: The antigen remains unidentified.

The CD4+ fraction was divided into a CD45RA+ naive subset and a CD45RA-negative memory subset. A deep-level run was used for the assay. Some clones are missing from TCRdb's copy, which holds only in-frame ones; the method was immunoSEQ multiplex PCR. This sample yields approximately 1.5 million clones, of which roughly 98% are seen a single time; roughly 0.45% belongs to the top ten. This clonotype was sampled from a man in his thirties or forties in good health. The sequenced material came from naive CD4+ T cells sorted from blood. Sample subset: CD45RA+ positively selected. The rearrangement uses TRBV18 and TRBJ2-7; TRBD1 aligns across 7 bases. The CDR3 nucleotides read TGTGCCAGCTCACCAGGTGCAGGGGGAGACGAGCAGTACTTC. Translated, it gives CASSPGAGGDEQYF.